Listed below are T cell receptor beta chains from one sample, sequenced in a study of brain metastases from non-small cell lung cancer. Data came from immunoSEQ multiplex PCR; TCRdb stores just in-frame clones and leaves some out. Of 4,500 to 6,000 clones in the sample, 85% are singletons; the top ten hold 5.9%. The sequencing input was primary lung tumor tissue. These receptors all come from a donor older than 35 with non-small cell lung cancer. Both conserved end residues are part of each CDR3. Fields, in order: clone size, V gene, J gene, CDR3 protein. Size is stated for part of the rows, as once, few or many counts, or as a class when the clone is expanded.

once	TRBV29-1	TRBJ2-6	CSVARDVDSGANVLTF
-	TRBV30	TRBJ1-5	CAWSVGAYSNQPQHF
once	TRBV25-1	TRBJ2-3	CASSEWGNTDTQYF
-	TRBV6-5	TRBJ2-5	CASSQLAGGQETQYF
few	TRBV2	TRBJ1-2	CASSETGGYGYTF
once	TRBV4-1	TRBJ2-7	CASSQEPLGGTSVYEQYF
-	TRBV3-1/TRBV3-2	TRBJ2-3	CASSLSGRPDTQYF
-	TRBV2	TRBJ2-1	CASTGTGGNEQFF
few	TRBV10-3	TRBJ2-2	CAISEIVAGSIGELFF
-	TRBV18	TRBJ2-4	CASSKANRLAKNIQYF